Given below is one TCR beta chain in context. Additional DNA sequences in this sample encode the identical CDR3. Some clones are missing from TCRdb's copy, which holds only in-frame ones; the method was immunoSEQ multiplex PCR. The repertoire holds 150,000 to 200,000 clones, with roughly three quarters as singletons. The source of the sample is a study of blood T cell repertoires in COVID-19. Study-wide context: Nucleic acid was either cDNA or gDNA, and it came from T cells, B-cell-depleted T cells, or PBMCs.

The CDR3 has 12 residues. J was trimmed by 8 bases and V by 3 bases; bases with no gene match: 2. The germline gives CDR1 SEHNR, CDR2 FQNEAQ (reference sequence). Material for sequencing was peripheral blood. The source of this sequence is a man in his fifties or sixties with active or convalescent COVID-19. The genes are TRBV7-9 and TRBJ1-2; 8 bases align to TRBD1. The CDR3 nucleotides read TGTGCCAGCAGCTTCGGGACAGGAGGCTACACCTTC. Residues: CASSFGTGGYTF.